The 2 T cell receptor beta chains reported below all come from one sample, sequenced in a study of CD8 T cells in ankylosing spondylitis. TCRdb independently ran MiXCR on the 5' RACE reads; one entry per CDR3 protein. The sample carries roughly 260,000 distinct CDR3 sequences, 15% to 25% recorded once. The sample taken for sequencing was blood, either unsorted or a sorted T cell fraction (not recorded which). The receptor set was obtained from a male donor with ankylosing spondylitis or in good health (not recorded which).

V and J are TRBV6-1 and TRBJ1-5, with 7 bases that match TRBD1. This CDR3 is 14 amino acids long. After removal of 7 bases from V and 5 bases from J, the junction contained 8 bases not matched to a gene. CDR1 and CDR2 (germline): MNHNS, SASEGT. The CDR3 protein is CASKRWQGDQPQHF. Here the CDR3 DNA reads TGTGCCAGCAAGAGGTGGCAGGGGGATCAGCCCCAGCATTTT.

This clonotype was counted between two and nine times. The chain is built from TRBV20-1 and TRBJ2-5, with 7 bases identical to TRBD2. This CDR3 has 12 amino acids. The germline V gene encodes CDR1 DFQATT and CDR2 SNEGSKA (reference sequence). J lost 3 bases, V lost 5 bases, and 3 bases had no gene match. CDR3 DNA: TGCAGTGCTCGACGGGGGGAAGAGACCCAGTACTTC. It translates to CSARRGEETQYF.